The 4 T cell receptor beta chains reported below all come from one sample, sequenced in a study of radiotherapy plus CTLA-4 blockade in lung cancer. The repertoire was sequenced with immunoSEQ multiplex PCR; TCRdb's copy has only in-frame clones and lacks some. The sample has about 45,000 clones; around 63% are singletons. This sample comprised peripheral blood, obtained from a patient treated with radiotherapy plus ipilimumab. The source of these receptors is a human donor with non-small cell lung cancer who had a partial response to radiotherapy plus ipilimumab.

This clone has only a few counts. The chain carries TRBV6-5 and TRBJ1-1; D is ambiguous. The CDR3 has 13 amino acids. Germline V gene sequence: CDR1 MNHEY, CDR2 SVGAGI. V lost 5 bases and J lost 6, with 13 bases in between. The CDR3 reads CASSPRGRAEAFF. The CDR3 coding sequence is TGTGCCAGCAGTCCTCGGGGTAGGGCTGAAGCTTTCTTT.

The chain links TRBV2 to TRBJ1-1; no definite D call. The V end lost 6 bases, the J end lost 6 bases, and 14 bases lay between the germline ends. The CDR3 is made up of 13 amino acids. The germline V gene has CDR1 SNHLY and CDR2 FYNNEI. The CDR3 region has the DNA TGTGCCAGCAGGCTGACGGACTACTCTGAAGCTTTCTTT. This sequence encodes CASRLTDYSEAFF. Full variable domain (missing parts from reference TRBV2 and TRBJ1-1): EPEVTQTPSHQVTQMGQEVILRCVPISNHLYFYWYRQILGQKVEFLVSFYNNEISEKSEIFDDQFSVERPDGSNFTLKIRSTKLEDSAMYFCASRLTDYSEAFFGQGTRLTVV.

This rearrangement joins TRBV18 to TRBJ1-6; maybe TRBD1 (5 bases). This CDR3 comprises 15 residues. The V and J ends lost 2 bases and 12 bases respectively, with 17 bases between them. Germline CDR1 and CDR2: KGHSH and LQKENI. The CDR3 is CASSPSSAGVQPLHF. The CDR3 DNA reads TGTGCCAGCTCACCATCCAGCGCGGGGGTTCAACCCCTCCACTTT.

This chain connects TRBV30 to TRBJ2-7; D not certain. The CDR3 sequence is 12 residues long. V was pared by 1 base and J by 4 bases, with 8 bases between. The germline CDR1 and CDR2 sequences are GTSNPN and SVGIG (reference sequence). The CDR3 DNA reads TGTGCCTGGAGTGCCCACAGTTACGAGCAGTACTTC. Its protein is CAWSAHSYEQYF. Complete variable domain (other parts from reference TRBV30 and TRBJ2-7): SQTIHQWPATLVQPVGSPLSLECTVEGTSNPNLYWYRQAAGRGLQLLFYSVGIGQISSEVPQNLSASRPQDRQFILSSKKLLLSDSGFYLCAWSAHSYEQYFGPGTRLTVT.